This T cell receptor (beta chain) was sequenced during a study of T cells in localized non-small cell lung cancer. With respect to this clone: Its antigen is unknown.

Method: immunoSEQ multiplex PCR; TCRdb's copy keeps in-frame clones and lacks some. The data show about 78,000 clones, with 80% to 90% seen just once and 2.8% held by the top ten. Study-wide findings and caveats: Among the tissues sampled, uninvolved adjacent lung had the highest T cell clonality, above tumor.

Per germline, CDR1 MNHNS and CDR2 SASEGT. The CDR3 runs to 11 residues. V gave up 7 bases and J gave up 0 bases, with 3 bases separating them. The chain employs TRBV6-1 and TRBJ1-1; D is ambiguous. Sequenced material: peripheral blood, taken before any cancer treatment. This clonotype was obtained from a man aged 40 to 75 with stage I lung adenocarcinoma. For the CDR3, the DNA is TGTGCCAGCAAGTTGAACACTGAAGCTTTCTTT. Its translation is CASKLNTEAFF.